The T cell receptor beta chain described here comes from a study of T-cell reconstitution after alpha-beta-depleted transplantation in children. Preparation of the TCRbeta library involved a method that used unique molecular identifiers. One entry per CDR3 protein results from TCRdb running MiXCR on the PCR reads. This sample has 400,000 to 450,000 distinct CDR3 sequences, with about 40% found just once. General observations from the study: Newly generated T cells supplied most T-cell counts and diversity one year post-transplant. It was surviving recipient T cells and thymic progenitors that gave some patients high TCRbeta diversity at day 60. Two months or so post-transplant, alpha-beta T cells reportedly derived from several hundred expanded graft clones.

This clonotype was counted between two and nine times. The antigen remains unidentified. The receptor's source is a girl aged 2 to 9 with aplastic anemia, due to receive a stem cell transplant. This sample comprised PBMCs, obtained before TCRalphabeta/CD19-depleted stem cell transplant.

DNA for the CDR3: TGCAGTGCTAGTTGGGGGAACACTGAAGCTTTCTTT. Translating gives CSASWGNTEAFF. The chain is built from TRBV20-1 and TRBJ1-1, with unresolved D. Germline V gene sequence: CDR1 DFQATT, CDR2 SNEGSKA (reference sequence). The CDR3 runs 12 residues. V was pared by 3 bases and J by 1 base, with 6 bases between.